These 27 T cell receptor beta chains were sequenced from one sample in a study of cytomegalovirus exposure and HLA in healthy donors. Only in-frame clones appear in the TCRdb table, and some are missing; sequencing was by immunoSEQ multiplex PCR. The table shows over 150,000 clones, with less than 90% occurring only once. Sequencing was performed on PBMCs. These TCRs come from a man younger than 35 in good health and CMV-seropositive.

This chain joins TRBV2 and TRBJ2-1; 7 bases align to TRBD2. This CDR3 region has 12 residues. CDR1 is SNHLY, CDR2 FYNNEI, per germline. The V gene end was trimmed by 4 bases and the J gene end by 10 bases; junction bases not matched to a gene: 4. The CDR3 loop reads CASSVGREEQFF. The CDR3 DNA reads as TGTGCCAGCAGTGTTGGGAGGGAGGAGCAGTTCTTC.

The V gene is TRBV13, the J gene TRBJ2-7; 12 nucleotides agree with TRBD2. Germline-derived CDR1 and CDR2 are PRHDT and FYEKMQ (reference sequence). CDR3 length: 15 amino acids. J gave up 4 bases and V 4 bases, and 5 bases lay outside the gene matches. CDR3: CASSSEGLAGYEQYF. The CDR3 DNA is TGTGCCAGCAGCTCGGAGGGACTAGCGGGTTACGAGCAGTACTTC.

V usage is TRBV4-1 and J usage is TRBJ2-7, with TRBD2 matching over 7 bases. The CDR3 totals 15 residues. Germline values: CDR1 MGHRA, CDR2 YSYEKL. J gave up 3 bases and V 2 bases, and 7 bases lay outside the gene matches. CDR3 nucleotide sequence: TGCGCCAGCAGCCAAATCCTTCTAGCGGACTACGAGCAGTACTTC. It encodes CASSQILLADYEQYF.

CDR3 loop: CAWTWTRLGNEQFF. The DNA for the CDR3 is TGTGCCTGGACTTGGACTAGGTTGGGCAATGAGCAGTTCTTC. The genes are TRBV30 and TRBJ2-1; 7 bases line up with TRBD2. CDR1 and CDR2 (germline): GTSNPN, SVGIG (reference sequence). The CDR3 is 14 amino acids. V dropped 4 bases and J dropped 6; count of bases not matched to a gene: 9.

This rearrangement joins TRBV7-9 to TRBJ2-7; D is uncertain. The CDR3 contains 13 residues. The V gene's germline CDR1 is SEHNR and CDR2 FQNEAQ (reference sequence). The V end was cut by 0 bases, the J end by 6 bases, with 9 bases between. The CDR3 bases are TGTGCCAGCAGCTTAGCTTGGGCCGGCGAGCAGTACTTC. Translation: CASSLAWAGEQYF.

CDR3: CASSYTDSRDAEAFF. CDR3 coding DNA: TGTGCCAGCAGTTACACGGACAGTCGGGACGCTGAAGCTTTCTTT. The chain combines TRBV6-5 with TRBJ1-1; maybe TRBD1 (6 bases). V gave up 2 bases and J gave up 6 bases, with 16 bases separating them. Germline lookup yields CDR1 MNHEY and CDR2 SVGAGI. The CDR3 sequence is 15 residues long.

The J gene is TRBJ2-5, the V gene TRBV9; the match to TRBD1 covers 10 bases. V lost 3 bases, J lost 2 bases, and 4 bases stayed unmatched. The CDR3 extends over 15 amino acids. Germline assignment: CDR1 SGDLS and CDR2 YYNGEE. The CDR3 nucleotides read TGTGCCAGCAGCGAACGGACAGGGGGGCAAGAGACCCAGTACTTC. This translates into CASSERTGGQETQYF.

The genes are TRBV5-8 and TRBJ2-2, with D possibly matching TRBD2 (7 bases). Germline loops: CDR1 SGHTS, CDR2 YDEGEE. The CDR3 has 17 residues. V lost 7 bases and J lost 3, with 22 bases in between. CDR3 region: CASLSEGGRSDTGELFF. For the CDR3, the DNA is TGTGCCAGCCTGTCGGAGGGGGGGAGATCGGACACCGGGGAGCTGTTTTTT.

This CDR3 reads CASSSGADDRSTEAFF. In nucleotides, the CDR3 is TGTGCCAGCAGCTCAGGGGCAGATGACAGGAGCACTGAAGCTTTCTTT. J is TRBJ1-1 and V is TRBV11-2; TRBD1 is a possible D gene (6 bases). The CDR3 runs 16 residues. The V gene's germline CDR1 is SGHAT and CDR2 FQNNGV. Between the trimmed V and J ends, which lost 4 bases and 4 bases, there was a span of 19 bases. The full variable domain, in which reference TRBV11-2 and TRBJ1-1 provide the parts outside the CDR3, is EAGVAQSPRYKIIEKRQSVAFWCNPISGHATLYWYQQILGQGPKLLIQFQNNGVVDDSQLPKDRFSAERLKGVDSTLKIQPAKLEDSAVYLCASSSGADDRSTEAFFGQGTRLTVV.

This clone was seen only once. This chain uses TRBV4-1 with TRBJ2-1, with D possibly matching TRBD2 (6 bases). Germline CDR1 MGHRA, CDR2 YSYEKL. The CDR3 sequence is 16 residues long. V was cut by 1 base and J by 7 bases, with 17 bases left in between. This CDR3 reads CASSQGPGTLNNEQFF. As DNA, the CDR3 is TGCGCCAGCAGCCAAGGACCCGGGACTCTAAATAATGAGCAGTTCTTC.

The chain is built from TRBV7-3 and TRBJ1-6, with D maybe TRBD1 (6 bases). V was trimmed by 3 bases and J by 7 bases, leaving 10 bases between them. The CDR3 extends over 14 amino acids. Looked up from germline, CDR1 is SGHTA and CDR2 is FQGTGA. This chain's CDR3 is CASSFQGSNSPLHF. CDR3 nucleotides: TGTGCCAGCAGCTTTCAGGGGTCGAATTCACCCCTCCACTTT.

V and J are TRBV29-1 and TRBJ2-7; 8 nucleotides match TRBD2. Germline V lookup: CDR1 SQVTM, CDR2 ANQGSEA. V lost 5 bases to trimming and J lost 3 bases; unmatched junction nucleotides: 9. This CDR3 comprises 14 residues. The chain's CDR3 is CSVQGGRLDYEQYF. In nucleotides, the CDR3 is TGCAGCGTTCAAGGCGGGAGGCTGGACTACGAGCAGTACTTC.

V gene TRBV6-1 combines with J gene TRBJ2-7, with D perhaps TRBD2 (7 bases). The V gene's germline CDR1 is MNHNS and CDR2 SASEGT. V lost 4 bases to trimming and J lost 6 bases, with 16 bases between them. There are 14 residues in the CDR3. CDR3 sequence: CASSGLGGGREQYF. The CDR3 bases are TGTGCCAGCAGTGGATTGGGAGGGGGACGCGAGCAGTACTTC.

As DNA, the CDR3 is TGCGCCAGCAGCAGGGCCGGACAGGTTGTTAATGAAAAACTGTTTTTT. As protein: CASSRAGQVVNEKLFF. The V gene is TRBV5-1, the J gene TRBJ1-4; 7 positions agree with TRBD1. The ends lost 4 bases at V and 4 bases at J; junction bases unmatched: 10. The CDR3 loop spans 16 amino acids. CDR1 and CDR2 (germline): SGHRS, YFSETQ.

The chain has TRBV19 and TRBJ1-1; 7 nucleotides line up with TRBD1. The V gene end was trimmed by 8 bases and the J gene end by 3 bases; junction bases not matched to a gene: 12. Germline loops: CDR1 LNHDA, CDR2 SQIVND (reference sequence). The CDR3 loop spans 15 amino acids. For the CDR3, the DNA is TGTGCCAGTGTGAGGGGGCAGGACCGTTACACTGAAGCTTTCTTT. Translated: CASVRGQDRYTEAFF.

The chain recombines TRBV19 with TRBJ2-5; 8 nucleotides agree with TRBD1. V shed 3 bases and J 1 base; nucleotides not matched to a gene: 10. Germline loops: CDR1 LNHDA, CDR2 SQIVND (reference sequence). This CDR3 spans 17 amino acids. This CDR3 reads CASSILGTGEPQETQYF. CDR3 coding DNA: TGTGCCAGTAGTATCCTTGGGACAGGAGAACCCCAAGAGACCCAGTACTTC.

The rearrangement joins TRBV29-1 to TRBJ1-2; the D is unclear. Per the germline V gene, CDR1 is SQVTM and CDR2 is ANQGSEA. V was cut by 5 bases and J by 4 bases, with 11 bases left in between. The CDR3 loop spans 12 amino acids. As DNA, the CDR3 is TGCAGCGTTAAAAATTCGGGCTATGGCTACACCTTC. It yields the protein CSVKNSGYGYTF.

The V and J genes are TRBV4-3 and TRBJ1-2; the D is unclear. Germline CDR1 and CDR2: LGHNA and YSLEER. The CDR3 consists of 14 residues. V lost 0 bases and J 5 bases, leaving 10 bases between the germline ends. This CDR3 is CASSQEQRLYGYTF. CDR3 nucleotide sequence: TGCGCCAGCAGCCAAGAACAACGTCTGTATGGCTACACCTTC.

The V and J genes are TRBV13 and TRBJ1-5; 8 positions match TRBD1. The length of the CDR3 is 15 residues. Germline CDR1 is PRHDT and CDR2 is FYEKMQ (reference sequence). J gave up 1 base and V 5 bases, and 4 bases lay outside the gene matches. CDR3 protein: CASSKRQGSNQPQHF. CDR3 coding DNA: TGTGCCAGCAGCAAACGACAGGGGAGCAATCAGCCCCAGCATTTT.

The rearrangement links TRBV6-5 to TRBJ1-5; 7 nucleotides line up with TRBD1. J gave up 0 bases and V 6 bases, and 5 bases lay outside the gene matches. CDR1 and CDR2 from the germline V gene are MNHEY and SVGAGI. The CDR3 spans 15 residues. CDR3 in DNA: TGTGCCAGCAGGACAGGGCTTTATAGCAATCAGCCCCAGCATTTT. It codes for CASRTGLYSNQPQHF.

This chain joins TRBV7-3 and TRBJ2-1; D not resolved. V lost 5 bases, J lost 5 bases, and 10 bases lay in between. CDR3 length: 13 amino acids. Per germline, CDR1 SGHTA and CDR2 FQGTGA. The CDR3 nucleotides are TGTGCCAGCAGCCCGACACCCCACAATGAGCAGTTCTTC. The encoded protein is CASSPTPHNEQFF.

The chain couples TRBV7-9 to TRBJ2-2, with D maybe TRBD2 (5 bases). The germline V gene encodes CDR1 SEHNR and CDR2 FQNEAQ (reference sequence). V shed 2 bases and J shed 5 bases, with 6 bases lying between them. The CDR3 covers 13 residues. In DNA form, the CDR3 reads TGTGCCAGCAGCTTAAGAGGGACCGGGGAGCTGTTTTTT. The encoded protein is CASSLRGTGELFF.

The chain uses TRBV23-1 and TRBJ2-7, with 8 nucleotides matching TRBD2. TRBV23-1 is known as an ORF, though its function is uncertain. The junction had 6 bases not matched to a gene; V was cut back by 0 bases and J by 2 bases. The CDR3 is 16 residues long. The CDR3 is CASSQSFLAGPYEQYF. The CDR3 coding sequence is TGCGCCAGCAGTCAATCTTTCCTAGCGGGTCCCTACGAGCAGTACTTC.

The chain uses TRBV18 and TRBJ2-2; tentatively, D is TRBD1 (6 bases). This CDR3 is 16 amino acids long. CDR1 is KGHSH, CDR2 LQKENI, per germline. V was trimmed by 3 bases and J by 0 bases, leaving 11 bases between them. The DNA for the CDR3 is TGTGCCAGCTCACCCACCGGACAGTCGAACACCGGGGAGCTGTTTTTT. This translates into CASSPTGQSNTGELFF.

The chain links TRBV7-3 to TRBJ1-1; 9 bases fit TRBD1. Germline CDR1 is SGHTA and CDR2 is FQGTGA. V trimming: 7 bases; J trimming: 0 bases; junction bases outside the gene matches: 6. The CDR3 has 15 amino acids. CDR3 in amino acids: CASKGQGLVNTEAFF. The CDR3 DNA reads TGTGCCAGCAAGGGACAGGGTCTAGTGAACACTGAAGCTTTCTTT.

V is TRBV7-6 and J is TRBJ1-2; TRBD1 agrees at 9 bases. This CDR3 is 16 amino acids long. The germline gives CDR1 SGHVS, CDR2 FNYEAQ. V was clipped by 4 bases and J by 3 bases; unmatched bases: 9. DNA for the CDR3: TGTGCCAGCAGCTCAACAGGGGGCGGATCCGACTATGGCTACACCTTC. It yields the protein CASSSTGGGSDYGYTF.

For the CDR3, the DNA is TGTGCCAGCAGTTACATGGCGGGGTTGGGGGATGGCTACACCTTC. It is translated as CASSYMAGLGDGYTF. The chain uses TRBV6-5 and TRBJ1-2; possibly TRBD1 for D (5 bases). The CDR3 is made up of 15 amino acids. Germline CDR1 reads MNHEY; CDR2 reads SVGAGI. V lost 2 bases and J 6 bases, leaving 16 bases between the germline ends.